This TCR beta chain was identified during a study of shared T cell receptors in the human thymus. Assay: immunoSEQ multiplex PCR; the TCRdb copy retains only in-frame clones and omits some. The sample has approximately 490,000 clones, more than 75% seen once. V shed 4 bases and J 0 bases; nucleotides not matched to a gene: 9. This CDR3 has 17 residues. Germline CDR1 is MNHEY and CDR2 is SMNVEV (reference sequence). The same data also went into a second study, on human thymus T cells. That work states: Corrective cardiac surgery supplied the resected thymus tissue. Related studies found that unrelated individuals share highly overlapping thymic repertoires.

The sequence derives from a boy under three years old with a congenital heart defect. The chain recombines TRBV27 with TRBJ1-3; 7 nucleotides agree with TRBD1. Source material: thymocytes. CDR3 loop: CASSSTSYRGSGNTIYF. CDR3 in DNA: TGTGCCAGCAGTTCAACATCCTACAGGGGCTCTGGAAACACCATATATTTT.